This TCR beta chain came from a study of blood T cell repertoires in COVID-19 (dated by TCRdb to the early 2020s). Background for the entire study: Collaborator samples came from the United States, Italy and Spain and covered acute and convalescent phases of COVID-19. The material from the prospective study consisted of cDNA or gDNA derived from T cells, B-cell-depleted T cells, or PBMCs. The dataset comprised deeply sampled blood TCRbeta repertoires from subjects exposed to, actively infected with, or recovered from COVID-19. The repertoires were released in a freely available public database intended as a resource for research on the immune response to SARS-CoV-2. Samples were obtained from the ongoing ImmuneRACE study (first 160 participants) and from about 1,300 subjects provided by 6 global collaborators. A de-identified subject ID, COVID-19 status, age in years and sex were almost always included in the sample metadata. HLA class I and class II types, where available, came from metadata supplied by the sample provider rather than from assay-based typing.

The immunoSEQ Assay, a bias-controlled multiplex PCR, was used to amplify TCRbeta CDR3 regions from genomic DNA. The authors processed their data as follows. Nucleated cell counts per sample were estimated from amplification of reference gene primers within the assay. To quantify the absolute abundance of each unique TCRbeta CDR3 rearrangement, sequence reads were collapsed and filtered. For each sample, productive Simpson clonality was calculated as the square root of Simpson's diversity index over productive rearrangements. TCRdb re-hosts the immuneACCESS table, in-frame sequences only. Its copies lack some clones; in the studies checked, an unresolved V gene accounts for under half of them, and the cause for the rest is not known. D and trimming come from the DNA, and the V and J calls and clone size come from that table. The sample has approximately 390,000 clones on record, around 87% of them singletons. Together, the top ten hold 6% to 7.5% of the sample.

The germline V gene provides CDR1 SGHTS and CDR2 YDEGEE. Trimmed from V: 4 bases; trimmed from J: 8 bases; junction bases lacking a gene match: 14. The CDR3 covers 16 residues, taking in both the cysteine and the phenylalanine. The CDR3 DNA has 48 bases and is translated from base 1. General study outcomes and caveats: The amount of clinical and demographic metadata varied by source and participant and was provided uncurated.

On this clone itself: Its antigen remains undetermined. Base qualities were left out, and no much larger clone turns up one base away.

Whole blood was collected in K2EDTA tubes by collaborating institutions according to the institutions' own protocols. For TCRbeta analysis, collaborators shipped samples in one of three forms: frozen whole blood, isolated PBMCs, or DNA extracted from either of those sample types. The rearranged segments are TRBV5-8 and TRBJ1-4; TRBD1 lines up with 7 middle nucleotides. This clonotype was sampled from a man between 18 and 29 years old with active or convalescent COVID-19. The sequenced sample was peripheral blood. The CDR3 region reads CASSPGTDHASEKLFF. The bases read TGTGCCAGCAGCCCGGGGACAGATCACGCTTCAGAAAAACTGTTTTTT.